The clone carrying this T cell receptor (beta chain) was observed a few times. Its ends do not fully match the called genes, so a read error is possible. These data originate in a study of blood T cells in healthy people across ages. Per the germline V gene, CDR1 is SEHNR and CDR2 is FQNEAQ (reference sequence). This CDR3 comprises 11 residues. Next came a second PCR, run for about 7 to 12 cycles, which used a sample-barcoded 5' primer along with a J-beta primer mix. MiXCR, run by TCRdb on the 5' RACE reads, gives a single entry per CDR3 protein. The profile shows around 1,100,000 distinct CDR3 sequences, more than 30% of them singletons.

This receptor was taken from a man aged 18 to 35 in good health. Specimen: blood. The V and J genes are TRBV7-9 and TRBJ2-1; no reliable D call. Here the CDR3 DNA reads TGTGTCAGCAGCTTAGTGGATGAGCAGTTCTTC. This translates into CVSSLVDEQFF.